Listed here is a single T cell receptor (beta chain). The sample belongs to a study of blood T cell repertoires in COVID-19. Study-level information: Material from acute and convalescent COVID-19 was sourced from the United States, Italy and Spain. Sources were T cells, B-cell-depleted T cells, or PBMCs; the material itself was cDNA or gDNA.

TCRdb's copy holds only in-frame clones and misses some; the assay was immunoSEQ multiplex PCR. The data contain 50,000 to 70,000 clones, under 80% of them singletons. This TCR was sampled from a human donor in a cohort sampled during active COVID-19. Sequencing was done on a sample of peripheral blood.

The DNA of the CDR3 is TGCAGCGTTGAAGAGGAGGGACTGTTCGAGCAGTACTTC. Protein: CSVEEEGLFEQYF. The chain is built from TRBV29-1 and TRBJ2-7; D may be TRBD2 (6 bases). CDR3 length: 13 residues. Trimming left V 0 bases short and J 6 bases short, with 12 bases between. Germline V gene sequence: CDR1 SQVTM, CDR2 ANQGSEA.